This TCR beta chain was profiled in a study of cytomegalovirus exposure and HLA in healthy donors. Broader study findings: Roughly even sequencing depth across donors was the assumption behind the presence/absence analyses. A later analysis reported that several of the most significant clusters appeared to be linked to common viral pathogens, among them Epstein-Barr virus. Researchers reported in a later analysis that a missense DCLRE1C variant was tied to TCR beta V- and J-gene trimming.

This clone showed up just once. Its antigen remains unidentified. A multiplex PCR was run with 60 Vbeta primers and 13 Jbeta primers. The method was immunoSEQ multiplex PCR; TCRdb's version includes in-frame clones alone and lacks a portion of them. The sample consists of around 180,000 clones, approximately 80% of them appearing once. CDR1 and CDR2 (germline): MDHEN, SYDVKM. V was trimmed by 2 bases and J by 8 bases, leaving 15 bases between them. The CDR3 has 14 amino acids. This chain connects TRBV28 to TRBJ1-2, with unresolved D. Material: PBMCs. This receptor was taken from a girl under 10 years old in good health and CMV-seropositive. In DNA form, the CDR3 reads TGTGCCAGCAGTTTAGTGGGCCCCGGGGAGGGCTACACCTTC. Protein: CASSLVGPGEGYTF.